This T cell receptor (beta chain) stems from a study of cytomegalovirus exposure and HLA in healthy donors. Background on the study: The approximately 100 million unique TCR beta sequences, from some 170 million T cells, were found by an earlier analysis.

Study-wide results and caveats: Three CMV-associated chains were confirmed in vitro to be specific for CMV antigens. Most CMV-associated TCR beta chains appeared HLA-restricted in a later analysis.

About this clone itself: Its antigen is not known.

Looked up from germline, CDR1 is SGHRS and CDR2 is YFSETQ. Between the trimmed V and J ends, which lost 1 base and 12 bases, there was a span of 20 bases. This CDR3 has 16 residues. PCR primers comprised 60 Vbeta and 13 Jbeta primers. Using immunoSEQ multiplex PCR, the repertoire was profiled, and TCRdb retains in-frame clones only, with some absent. The data show 90,000 to 110,000 clones, roughly 80% seen once. This chain joins TRBV5-1 and TRBJ2-6, with D perhaps TRBD1 (5 bases). This sequence originates from a man aged 25-45 years in good health and CMV-seropositive. What was sequenced was PBMCs. CDR3 sequence: CASSLSQDPYISVLTF. The CDR3 nucleotides are TGCGCCAGCAGCTTGTCACAGGACCCGTATATCAGCGTCCTGACTTTC.